These 23 T cell receptor beta chains came from one sample sequenced in a study of vaccination effects on CD4 cells after COVID-19 (dated by TCRdb to about 2022). For these receptors, no antigen is known. The protocol used for the library was the immunoSEQ multiplex PCR assay. TCRdb stores this immuneACCESS table with in-frame sequences only. Part of the clones is absent; in the studies checked, under half of the shortfall reflects unresolved V genes, and no reason is known for the rest. The sample includes 27,000 or so clones, with around 75% observed a single time. The ten largest clones capture around 22% of the sample. The ViraFEST assay stimulated PBMC with viral peptide pools and then used TCR sequencing to identify antigen-specific CD4+ T cell clonotypes by expansion. After about 9 days of culture, CD4+ T cells were isolated with the EasySep CD4+ T cell isolation kit. Healthy vaccine recipients had no prior SARS-CoV-2 infection, confirmed by negative nucleocapsid antibodies before and after vaccination.

The material was CD4+ T cells from PBMCs cultured with HCoV-NL63 spike peptides, obtained before COVID-19 vaccination. The cell subset or site label corresponds to: HCoV-NL63 spike overlapping peptide pool stimulation. Source of these receptors: a human donor who received a COVID-19 vaccine.

The chain has TRBV28 and TRBJ2-2; 13 bases agree with TRBD2. The V gene end was trimmed by 3 bases and the J gene end by 4 bases; junction bases not matched to a gene: 5. From germline, CDR1 is MDHEN and CDR2 SYDVKM. The CDR3 spans 17 residues. CDR3 amino acids: CASSLTSGRWGTGELFF. The CDR3 DNA follows: TGTGCCAGCAGTTTGACTAGCGGGAGGTGGGGCACCGGGGAGCTGTTTTTT.

This rearrangement joins TRBV5-5 to TRBJ1-6; the D is unclear. The CDR3 has 15 residues. V was cut by 5 bases and J by 12 bases, with 21 bases left in between. Germline loops: CDR1 SGHKS, CDR2 YYEKEE (reference sequence). The CDR3 reads CASSDLRADFQPLHF. The CDR3 nucleotides read TGTGCCAGCAGTGACCTGCGGGCCGATTTTCAACCCCTCCACTTT.

The chain uses TRBV5-4 and TRBJ1-4, with 7 bases lining up with TRBD1. V was pared by 4 bases and J by 4 bases, with 7 bases of the junction left unmatched. This CDR3 is built from 15 residues. Germline values: CDR1 SGHNT, CDR2 YYREEE (reference sequence). CDR3 sequence: CASSVGQVFNEKLFF. Written as DNA, the CDR3 is TGTGCCAGCAGCGTCGGACAGGTCTTTAATGAAAAACTGTTTTTT.

This rearrangement joins TRBV24-1 to TRBJ2-3, with D perhaps assigned TRBD1 or TRBD2 (7 bases each). The CDR3 spans 14 residues. Germline V gene data show CDR1 as KGHDR and CDR2 as SFDVKD. V gave up 0 bases and J gave up 6 bases, with 9 bases separating them. CDR3 in amino acids: CATSDLQGGDTQYF. Written as DNA, the CDR3 is TGTGCCACCAGTGATTTGCAGGGGGGGGATACGCAGTATTTT.

This chain joins TRBV6-5 and TRBJ2-6, with 8 bases lining up with TRBD2. The CDR3 spans 13 residues. CDR1 MNHEY and CDR2 SVGAGI come from the germline V gene. CDR3 amino acids: CAAAGAGANVLTF. In DNA form, the CDR3 reads TGTGCTGCAGCGGGGGCTGGGGCCAACGTCCTGACTTTC.

This chain joins TRBV29-1 and TRBJ1-1, with D hard to call. This CDR3 comprises 12 residues. Trimming pared 4 bases from V and 1 base from J, leaving 7 bases between. Germline V gives CDR1 SQVTM, CDR2 ANQGSEA. DNA for the CDR3: TGCAGCGTTGTTGAGGGGAACACTGAAGCTTTCTTT. Its translation is CSVVEGNTEAFF.

The chain joins TRBV19 to TRBJ1-1, with TRBD1 as a possible D gene (5 bases). The ends were cut back, 7 bases at V and 3 bases at J, with 15 bases in the middle. CDR1 is LNHDA and CDR2 is SQIVND in the germline V gene (reference sequence). This CDR3 contains 14 residues. CDR3 bases: TGTGCCAGTACCTTAACAGGTCGGGACACTGAAGCTTTCTTT. Protein sequence: CASTLTGRDTEAFF. Supplemented by reference TRBV19 and TRBJ1-1, the full variable domain reads DGGITQSPKYLFRKEGQNVTLSCEQNLNHDAMYWYRQDPGQGLRLIYYSQIVNDFQKGDIAEGYSVSREKKESFPLTVTSAQKNPTAFYLCASTLTGRDTEAFFGQGTRLTVV.

The chain is built from TRBV9 and TRBJ1-1; D is undetermined. The CDR3 is 15 amino acids. Germline CDR1 and CDR2: SGDLS and YYNGEE. Between the trimmed V and J ends, which lost 4 bases and 2 bases, there was a span of 15 bases. In DNA, the CDR3 is TGTGCCAGCAGCCCCGGGAGGACTGCCAACACTGAAGCTTTCTTT. Translating it yields CASSPGRTANTEAFF.

This rearrangement joins TRBV7-3 to TRBJ1-6; D is uncertain. CDR1 and CDR2 (germline): SGHTA, FQGTGA. V was trimmed by 1 base and J by 10 bases, leaving 11 bases between them. This CDR3 spans 14 amino acids. The CDR3 sequence: CASSLRTHDSPLHF. DNA of the CDR3: TGTGCCAGCAGCTTAAGGACCCACGACTCACCCCTCCACTTT.

This clone came up a few times. The chain combines TRBV30 with TRBJ2-7; D is unresolved. Germline V gene sequence: CDR1 GTSNPN, CDR2 SVGIG (reference sequence). The CDR3 contains 12 residues. V lost 0 bases and J lost 4, with 7 bases in between. DNA of the CDR3: TGTGCCTGGAGTGTGTCTTCATACGAGCAGTACTTC. The encoded protein is CAWSVSSYEQYF. The entire variable domain, with the rest obtained from reference TRBV30 and TRBJ2-7, is as follows: SQTIHQWPATLVQPVGSPLSLECTVEGTSNPNLYWYRQAAGRGLQLLFYSVGIGQISSEVPQNLSASRPQDRQFILSSKKLLLSDSGFYLCAWSVSSYEQYFGPGTRLTVT.

This clone came up a few times. The gene calls are TRBV19 and TRBJ1-5; D possibly corresponds to TRBD1 (6 bases). V was cut by 6 bases and J by 11 bases, with 20 bases left in between. There are 14 residues in the CDR3. Germline V lookup: CDR1 LNHDA, CDR2 SQIVND (reference sequence). The CDR3 nucleotides are TGTGCCAGTAGAAGGACAGCCCGTTCGTCGTCCCAGCATTTT. Amino acid sequence: CASRRTARSSSQHF.

V gene TRBV7-2 combines with J gene TRBJ2-7; 10 bases align to TRBD1. Trimming removed 4 bases from V and 3 bases from J; junction bases left unmatched: 3. The CDR3 extends over 14 amino acids. Germline V gene data show CDR1 as SGHTA and CDR2 as FQGNSA. The CDR3 spells CASSSRTGGYEQYF. In DNA form, the CDR3 reads TGTGCCAGCAGCTCCCGGACAGGGGGCTACGAGCAGTACTTC.

The J gene is TRBJ1-5, the V gene TRBV6-5, with 7 bases identical to TRBD1. Germline V gene sequence: CDR1 MNHEY, CDR2 SVGAGI. J lost 9 bases, V lost 4 bases, and 9 bases had no gene match. The CDR3 sequence is 14 residues long. The CDR3 nucleotides read TGTGCCAGCAGTTTCGGCAGGGGGGTAGGGCCCCAGCATTTT. This gives the protein CASSFGRGVGPQHF.

V and J are TRBV3-1 (or the pseudogene TRBV3-2) and TRBJ2-7; 10 bases are shared with TRBD2. The germline gives CDR1 LGHDT, CDR2 YNNKEL (reference sequence). Trimming took 5 bases from V and 7 from J; bases not matched to a gene: 8. The CDR3 runs to 14 residues. CDR3 sequence reads: CASSTSGEKREQYF. The CDR3 nucleotides read TGTGCCAGCAGCACTAGCGGGGAAAAGAGGGAGCAGTACTTC.

The chain recombines TRBV11-1 with TRBJ1-3; D is undetermined. This CDR3 region has 15 residues. CDR1 is SGHAT, CDR2 FQDESV, per germline (reference sequence). Trimming took off 5 bases at V and 0 bases at J, with 11 bases between the two ends. CDR3 amino acids: CASSPRRFSGNTIYF. CDR3 in DNA: TGTGCCAGCAGCCCTCGACGTTTCTCTGGAAACACCATATATTTT.

The rearrangement joins TRBV5-1 to TRBJ2-1; the match to TRBD2 covers 8 bases. CDR1 and CDR2 (germline): SGHRS, YFSETQ. J lost 4 bases, V lost 7 bases, and 13 bases had no gene match. The CDR3 contains 16 residues. The CDR3 region has the DNA TGCGCCAGCCGGGGGTCAGTGACTAGCGAATACAATGAGCAGTTCTTC. Translated: CASRGSVTSEYNEQFF.

This chain connects TRBV29-1 to TRBJ2-3; D ambiguous. The V and J ends lost 3 bases and 2 bases respectively, with 6 bases between them. Germline CDR1 and CDR2: SQVTM and ANQGSEA. The CDR3 totals 12 residues. The CDR3 reads CSVDLHTDTQYF. CDR3 coding DNA: TGCAGCGTTGATCTCCACACAGATACGCAGTATTTT.

J is TRBJ1-1 and V is TRBV29-1; tentatively, D is TRBD1 (5 bases). The germline V gene encodes CDR1 SQVTM and CDR2 ANQGSEA. Trimming took 5 bases from V and 3 from J, leaving 16 bases between them. This CDR3 contains 14 residues. This CDR3 is CSVPLEGRYTEAFF. As DNA, the CDR3 is TGCAGCGTTCCCCTGGAGGGGAGGTACACTGAAGCTTTCTTT.

The chain recombines TRBV7-2 with TRBJ2-3; no firm D call. Germline CDR1 is SGHTA and CDR2 is FQGNSA. V gave up 3 bases and J gave up 4 bases, with 14 bases separating them. CDR3 size: 15 residues. The chain's CDR3 is CASSFTPSSADTQYF. The DNA of the CDR3 is TGTGCCAGCAGCTTTACGCCCAGTTCGGCAGATACGCAGTATTTT.

This clone was seen only once. In nucleotides, the CDR3 is TGTGCCAGCAGCTTAGGGACAGATTATGGCTACACCTTC. Translating it yields CASSLGTDYGYTF. The chain links TRBV11-2 to TRBJ1-2, with TRBD1 as a possible D gene (6 bases). The germline V gene has CDR1 SGHAT and CDR2 FQNNGV. The V end was cut by 1 base, the J end by 5 bases, with 8 bases between. This CDR3 has 13 amino acids.

V and J are TRBV19 and TRBJ1-2; possibly TRBD1 for D (5 bases). Germline lookup yields CDR1 LNHDA and CDR2 SQIVND (reference sequence). V lost 5 bases and J lost 8, with 21 bases in between. This CDR3 is built from 15 residues. The CDR3 coding sequence is TGTGCCAGTAGTGGCGGGACTTTTAGCGCCTTCGGCTACACCTTC. Protein: CASSGGTFSAFGYTF.

This clone was counted between two and nine times. The chain links TRBV19 to TRBJ2-5; D possibly corresponds to TRBD2 (5 bases). V lost 6 bases, J lost 4 bases, and 15 bases lay in between. This CDR3 is built from 14 residues. From germline, CDR1 is LNHDA and CDR2 SQIVND (reference sequence). CDR3 nucleotide sequence: TGTGCCAGTAGGACACCCGGAGAGGGAGAGACCCAGTACTTC. As protein: CASRTPGEGETQYF.

Only a few counts were recorded for this clone. J is TRBJ1-2 and V is TRBV7-9; D is ambiguous. The V gene lost 4 bases and the J gene lost 2 bases, with 5 bases spanning the gap. The germline CDR1 and CDR2 sequences are SEHNR and FQNEAQ (reference sequence). The CDR3 covers 12 residues. The chain's CDR3 is CASSSPNYGYTF. DNA for the CDR3: TGTGCCAGCAGCTCGCCGAACTATGGCTACACCTTC. The variable domain in full, completed from reference TRBV7-9 and TRBJ1-2, reads DTGVSQNPRHKITKRGQNVTFRCDPISEHNRLYWYRQTLGQGPEFLTYFQNEAQLEKSRLLSDRFSAERPKGSFSTLEIQRTEQGDSAMYLCASSSPNYGYTFGSGTRLTVV.